Shown below are 21 T cell receptor beta chains from a single sample sequenced in a study of T-cell reconstitution after alpha-beta-depleted transplantation in children. Unique molecular identifiers were used to barcode this TCRbeta library. TCRdb redid the calling of the PCR reads with MiXCR, one entry per CDR3 protein. The sample shows hundreds of thousands of distinct CDR3 sequences, about 14% of them seen only once. The material sequenced was PBMCs, taken from the stem cell graft. All receptors derive from a human donor who donated a stem cell graft to a child with Fanconi anemia.

This clonotype turned up a few times. The gene calls are TRBV11-2 and TRBJ1-1, with D unclear. The CDR3 covers 14 residues. Trimming took 0 bases from V and 6 from J, leaving 11 bases between them. The germline CDR1 and CDR2 sequences are SGHAT and FQNNGV. CDR3 amino acids: CASSLDPLPSEAFF. As DNA, the CDR3 is TGTGCCAGCAGCTTAGATCCCCTCCCTTCTGAAGCTTTCTTT.

This sequence joins TRBV12-3 or TRBV12-4 and TRBJ2-2, with 11 bases matching TRBD2. The CDR3 is 14 residues long. The V and J ends lost 7 bases and 6 bases, in that order; junction bases with no gene match: 4. The CDR3 nucleotides read TGTGCCAGCATTGGGACTAGCGGTTCCGGGGAGCTGTTTTTT. Translated, it gives CASIGTSGSGELFF.

This clonotype was seen ten or more times. V and J are TRBV5-1 and TRBJ2-5, with TRBD2 matching over 9 bases. There are 15 residues in the CDR3. After removal of 5 bases from V and 1 base from J, the junction contained 6 bases not matched to a gene. The germline gives CDR1 SGHRS, CDR2 YFSETQ. The CDR3 DNA reads TGCGCCAGCAGTTCTGGGACTAGCTTCCAAGAGACCCAGTACTTC. Translation gives CASSSGTSFQETQYF.

This clonotype was picked up a small number of times. The chain has TRBV5-1 and TRBJ1-3, with a tentative D call TRBD1 (5 bases). Trimming took 4 bases from V and 2 from J, leaving 10 bases between them. The CDR3 contains 14 residues. Germline CDR1 SGHRS, CDR2 YFSETQ. The CDR3 loop reads CASSTGTPGNTIYF. The CDR3 region has the DNA TGCGCCAGCAGCACCGGGACTCCTGGAAACACCATATATTTT.

V is TRBV12-3 or TRBV12-4 and J is TRBJ2-5; the D gene is possibly TRBD2 (7 bases). Trimming stripped 8 bases from V and 4 bases from J, with 14 bases between. The CDR3 covers 13 residues. DNA for the CDR3: TGTGCCAGCCTGGAGGGGGGGGCAGAGACCCAGTACTTC. It is translated as CASLEGGAETQYF.

The chain combines TRBV5-5 with TRBJ1-3; D is unclear. From germline, CDR1 is SGHKS and CDR2 YYEKEE (reference sequence). Trimming removed 3 bases from V and 3 bases from J, with 10 bases in between. This CDR3 is 14 amino acids long. The CDR3 loop is CASSSPDGGNTIYF. DNA for the CDR3: TGTGCCAGCAGCTCCCCGGACGGTGGAAACACCATATATTTT.

J is TRBJ1-2 and V is TRBV5-4; TRBD1 might be the D (5 bases). CDR3 length: 21 amino acids. Trimming stripped 0 bases from V and 1 base from J, with 28 bases between. The germline CDR1 and CDR2 sequences are SGHNT and YYREEE (reference sequence). The CDR3 sequence is CASSLDPGLEVSAAGNYGYTF. As DNA, the CDR3 is TGTGCCAGCAGCTTGGATCCAGGGTTAGAGGTTTCGGCGGCGGGTAACTATGGCTACACCTTC.

The rearrangement uses TRBV7-8 and TRBJ1-1; TRBD1 matches 7 bases. V trimming: 6 bases; J trimming: 4 bases; junction bases outside the gene matches: 11. The CDR3 covers 15 residues. The germline CDR1 and CDR2 sequences are SGHVS and FQNEAQ. CDR3 region: CASRTGTSTGTEAFF. As DNA, the CDR3 is TGTGCCAGCAGGACAGGGACATCTACGGGCACTGAAGCTTTCTTT.

This clonotype was counted ten times or more. The chain links TRBV20-1 to TRBJ2-3; the D gene is possibly TRBD2 (5 bases). From germline, CDR1 is DFQATT and CDR2 SNEGSKA (reference sequence). The ends were cut back, 3 bases at V and 3 bases at J, with 19 bases in the middle. There are 16 residues in the CDR3. CDR3 sequence reads: CSASNPTAGWTDTQYF. Written as DNA, the CDR3 is TGCAGTGCTAGTAACCCCACGGCGGGTTGGACAGATACGCAGTATTTT.

The V call is TRBV5-6, the J call TRBJ1-1; 7 nucleotides match TRBD1. Germline V lookup: CDR1 SGHDT, CDR2 YYEEEE. CDR3 length: 14 residues. V dropped 2 bases and J dropped 5; count of bases not matched to a gene: 6. CDR3 bases: TGTGCCAGCAGCTTACGCAGGGGGGGGACTGAAGCTTTCTTT. Protein sequence: CASSLRRGGTEAFF. Looking up the rest from reference TRBV5-6 and TRBJ1-1 gives the full variable domain: DAGVTQSPTHLIKTRGQQVTLRCSPKSGHDTVSWYQQALGQGPQFIFQYYEEEERQRGNFPDRFSGHQFPNYSSELNVNALLLGDSALYLCASSLRRGGTEAFFGQGTRLTVV.

The CDR3 bases are TGTGCCAGCAGTGACCCGGCCCGAGGACAGGATGGCTACACCTTC. This translates into CASSDPARGQDGYTF. The chain employs TRBV25-1 and TRBJ1-2; 7 positions agree with TRBD1. V trimming: 3 bases; J trimming: 6 bases; junction bases outside the gene matches: 10. CDR1 is MGHDK, CDR2 SYGVNS, per germline. The CDR3 loop spans 15 amino acids.

This clonotype occurred many times. This rearrangement joins TRBV12-5 to TRBJ1-1; 7 bases fit TRBD1. Trimming took 3 bases from V and 3 from J; bases not matched to a gene: 1. Germline lookup yields CDR1 LGHNT and CDR2 FRNRAP. The CDR3 covers 13 residues. This CDR3 is CASGFTGDTEAFF. In nucleotides, the CDR3 is TGTGCTAGTGGTTTTACAGGGGACACTGAAGCTTTCTTT.

This clonotype was seen many times. The chain couples TRBV10-3 to TRBJ2-1, with TRBD1 identical over 10 bases. Germline V gene sequence: CDR1 ENHRY, CDR2 SYGVKD. The CDR3 has 14 amino acids. Germline trimming cut 6 bases from V and 10 bases from J; bases unmatched to any gene: 9. CDR3 nucleotide sequence: TGTGCCATCAGCACGGGGACAGGGGTTTGGGAGCAGTTCTTC. Translation: CAISTGTGVWEQFF.

This chain connects TRBV10-3 to TRBJ1-5; D gene uncertain. The CDR3 totals 14 residues. Per the germline V gene, CDR1 is ENHRY and CDR2 is SYGVKD. V gave up 0 bases and J gave up 8 bases, with 11 bases separating them. Written as DNA, the CDR3 is TGTGCCATCAGTGAGTCCGAAGGGAAGAAGCCCCAGCATTTT. This translates into CAISESEGKKPQHF.

This clonotype has a handful of counts. The chain combines TRBV10-3 with TRBJ1-1; D unclear. This CDR3 has 13 amino acids. The V end lost 7 bases, the J end lost 1 base, and 10 bases lay between the germline ends. Germline V CDR1 and CDR2: ENHRY, SYGVKD. The DNA of the CDR3 is TGTGCCATCAAAGGCACCTCGAACACTGAAGCTTTCTTT. Translated: CAIKGTSNTEAFF.

This clonotype was detected many times. V and J are TRBV10-3 and TRBJ2-7; TRBD2 might be the D (5 bases). CDR3 length: 13 residues. In germline, CDR1 is ENHRY, CDR2 SYGVKD. The V end was cut by 6 bases, the J end by 0 bases, with 9 bases between. CDR3 amino acids: CAIRAGISYEQYV. The CDR3 coding sequence is TGTGCCATCAGGGCCGGGATCTCCTACGAGCAGTACGTC.

This clonotype was picked up many times. The J gene is TRBJ2-1, the V gene TRBV7-9; no reliable D call. Looked up from germline, CDR1 is SEHNR and CDR2 is FQNEAQ (reference sequence). The CDR3 spans 12 residues. V dropped 3 bases and J dropped 8 bases, with 8 bases sitting between them. The CDR3 here is CASSLGNYEQFF. For the CDR3, the DNA is TGTGCCAGCAGCTTGGGCAATTATGAGCAGTTCTTC. Full variable domain (remainder filled in from reference TRBV7-9 and TRBJ2-1): DTGVSQNPRHKITKRGQNVTFRCDPISEHNRLYWYRQTLGQGPEFLTYFQNEAQLEKSRLLSDRFSAERPKGSFSTLEIQRTEQGDSAMYLCASSLGNYEQFFGPGTRLTVL.

This clonotype was counted at least ten times. V is TRBV20-1 and J is TRBJ1-1; D is possibly TRBD1 (6 bases). This CDR3 comprises 11 residues. With 4 bases removed from V and 7 bases from J, the gap between germline ends came to 10 bases. The germline gives CDR1 DFQATT, CDR2 SNEGSKA (reference sequence). The DNA of the CDR3 is TGCAGTGCTACCGGACAGTATGAAGCTTTCTTT. Translated: CSATGQYEAFF.

The CDR3 is CASSIEALSNQPQHF. DNA for the CDR3: TGTGCCAGTAGTATTGAAGCTCTTAGCAATCAGCCCCAGCATTTT. The rearrangement uses TRBV19 and TRBJ1-5; D remains unclear. Deletions cut 3 bases from V and 0 bases from J, with 9 bases between. Germline V gene data show CDR1 as LNHDA and CDR2 as SQIVND (reference sequence). The CDR3 has 15 amino acids. Based on the CDR3 plus reference TRBV19 and TRBJ1-5, the full variable domain is DGGITQSPKYLFRKEGQNVTLSCEQNLNHDAMYWYRQDPGQGLRLIYYSQIVNDFQKGDIAEGYSVSREKKESFPLTVTSAQKNPTAFYLCASSIEALSNQPQHFGDGTRLSIL.

This clonotype occurred a few times. The V call is TRBV7-2, the J call TRBJ1-2, with TRBD1 matching over 9 bases. CDR3 length: 17 amino acids. Looked up from germline, CDR1 is SGHTA and CDR2 is FQGNSA. V shed 4 bases and J 2 bases; nucleotides not matched to a gene: 11. CDR3 sequence (DNA): TGTGCCAGCAGCTCCCCGGGACAGGGTTCCCTAAACTATGGCTACACCTTC. Amino acids: CASSSPGQGSLNYGYTF.

The V call is TRBV3-1, the J call TRBJ2-7; 7 bases match TRBD2. The J segment lost 5 bases and the V segment lost 0 bases, leaving 13 bases of the junction unmatched. CDR3 length: 17 residues. In germline, CDR1 is LGHDT, CDR2 YNNKEL (reference sequence). DNA for the CDR3: TGTGCCAGCAGCCAAGATCTTCAGGGACTTCGGGGGGACGAGCAGTACTTC. As protein: CASSQDLQGLRGDEQYF.